Below are 25 T cell receptor beta chains sequenced from a single sample in a study of blood T cell repertoires in COVID-19 (TCRdb year 2020). Libraries were made using the immunoSEQ multiplex PCR assay. In its TCRdb copy, this immuneACCESS table keeps in-frame sequences only and misses some clones. Where compared with another copy, unresolved V genes explain less than half of these, and the others have no known cause. Present in this sample are hundreds of thousands of clones, 85% of which were seen just once. Approximately 1.9% of the sample belongs to the ten largest clones. Sequenced: PBMCs or T cells enriched from blood (not recorded which). All receptors derive from a woman in her twenties or thirties who had been exposed to COVID-19.

This chain joins TRBV15 and TRBJ1-6; D ambiguous. CDR1 and CDR2 from the germline V gene are LNHNV and YYDKDF (reference sequence). Trimming left V 3 bases short and J 5 bases short, with 11 bases between. The CDR3 has 15 residues. The CDR3 bases are TGTGCCACCAGCAGCATCGCCAGTAATAATTCACCCCTCCACTTT. This translates into CATSSIASNNSPLHF.

The chain joins TRBV27 to TRBJ2-2, with D perhaps TRBD1 (6 bases). Trimming removed 3 bases at V and 6 bases at J, with 11 bases between. The length of the CDR3 is 14 residues. The germline gives CDR1 MNHEY, CDR2 SMNVEV (reference sequence). CDR3 in DNA: TGTGCCAGCAGTTTCCATAACAGGGCCGGGGAGCTGTTTTTT. Translation gives CASSFHNRAGELFF.

V is TRBV3-1 (or the pseudogene TRBV3-2) and J is TRBJ1-2, with D possibly TRBD1 on 5 matching bases. Germline V gene lookup returns CDR1 LGHDT and CDR2 YNNKEL (reference sequence). The CDR3 extends over 14 amino acids. V lost 0 bases to trimming and J lost 3 bases, with 8 bases between them. This chain's CDR3 is CASSQEGGYYGYTF. The CDR3 DNA reads as TGTGCCAGCAGCCAAGAGGGGGGGTACTATGGCTACACCTTC.

Of note for this clone: The junction does not match germline at one end; this may be a read error. The chain combines TRBV7-7 with TRBJ1-4; 10 bases fit TRBD1. The germline V gene encodes CDR1 SSHAT and CDR2 FNYEAQ (reference sequence). CDR3 length: 15 residues. CDR3 DNA sequence: TGTGCTAGCAGCTCCACAGGACAGGGGGTCGAAAAACTGTTTTTT. Translation: CASSSTGQGVEKLFF. Full variable domain (outside the CDR3, taken from reference TRBV7-7 and TRBJ1-4): GAGVSQSPRYKVTKRGQDVTLRCDPISSHATLYWYQQALGQGPEFLTYFNYEAQPDKSGLPSDRFSAERPEGSISTLTIQRTEQRDSAMYRCASSSTGQGVEKLFFGSGTQLSVL.

Notes on this clone: A read error may explain this, as a much larger clone is one base away. The CDR3 loop is CASNRGTEAFF. CDR3 DNA: TGTGCCAGCAATAGGGGCACTGAAGCTTTCTTT. The J gene is TRBJ1-1, the V gene TRBV6-5; TRBD1 is a possible D gene (5 bases). V lost 7 bases to trimming and J lost 4 bases, with 7 bases between them. Per the germline V gene, CDR1 is MNHEY and CDR2 is SVGAGI. The CDR3 consists of 11 residues.

CDR3 DNA sequence: TGTGCCAGCAGTTTATACCAGGGGGCAGGCTATGGCTACACCTTC. This sequence encodes CASSLYQGAGYGYTF. The chain is built from TRBV28 and TRBJ1-2, with TRBD1 matching 8 bases. V was pared by 1 base and J by 4 bases, with 5 bases of the junction left unmatched. Germline CDR1 and CDR2: MDHEN and SYDVKM. The CDR3 length is 15 residues.

The chain couples TRBV5-1 to TRBJ1-1; 8 nucleotides match TRBD1. The CDR3 is 16 amino acids. V lost 5 bases, J lost 0 bases, and 9 bases stayed unmatched. Germline loops: CDR1 SGHRS, CDR2 YFSETQ. CDR3 region: CASRVGQGVMNTEAFF. The CDR3 DNA reads TGCGCCAGCAGAGTCGGACAGGGCGTCATGAACACTGAAGCTTTCTTT.

The rearrangement links TRBV5-1 to TRBJ2-7; 7 bases align to TRBD2. J lost 3 bases, V lost 7 bases, and 10 bases had no gene match. The CDR3 has 14 amino acids. Per the germline V gene, CDR1 is SGHRS and CDR2 is YFSETQ. CDR3 region: CASRGGLGYYEQYF. The CDR3 bases are TGCGCCAGCCGGGGAGGGCTGGGGTACTACGAGCAGTACTTC.

This chain connects TRBV18 to TRBJ1-3; 7 bases are shared with TRBD1. After removal of 3 bases from V and 0 bases from J, the junction contained 5 bases not matched to a gene. CDR1 is KGHSH and CDR2 is LQKENI in the germline V gene. This CDR3 contains 16 residues. This CDR3 is CASSPNDRDSGNTIYF. CDR3 sequence (DNA): TGTGCCAGCTCACCTAATGACAGGGACTCTGGAAACACCATATATTTT. The full variable domain, completed using reference TRBV18 and TRBJ1-3, is NAGVMQNPRHLVRRRGQEARLRCSPMKGHSHVYWYRQLPEEGLKFMVYLQKENIIDESGMPKERFSAEFPKEGPSILRIQQVVRGDSAAYFCASSPNDRDSGNTIYFGEGSWLTVV.

This clone was seen only once. V gene TRBV28 combines with J gene TRBJ2-2, with a weak D call TRBD1 (5 bases). The CDR3 covers 16 residues. The germline V gene has CDR1 MDHEN and CDR2 SYDVKM. The germline V and J ends were trimmed by 8 bases and 1 base, with 17 bases remaining between them. As DNA, the CDR3 is TGTGCCAGCGGTTCCCCAGGACACCTGAACACCGGGGAGCTGTTTTTT. Amino acid sequence: CASGSPGHLNTGELFF.

The chain couples TRBV28 to TRBJ1-2, with 7 nucleotides matching TRBD1. The CDR3 runs to 12 residues. The germline V gene encodes CDR1 MDHEN and CDR2 SYDVKM. After removal of 5 bases from V and 11 bases from J, the junction contained 8 bases not matched to a gene. CDR3 sequence: CASSPRTGGYTF. The CDR3 bases are TGTGCCAGCAGTCCTCGGACAGGCGGGTACACCTTC.

The chain links TRBV20-1 to TRBJ1-4, with D perhaps matching TRBD1 (6 bases). The CDR3 has 14 residues. Germline assignment: CDR1 DFQATT and CDR2 SNEGSKA (reference sequence). V was trimmed by 3 bases and J by 4 bases, leaving 12 bases between them. The chain's CDR3 is CSASFGTYNEKLFF. As DNA, the CDR3 is TGCAGTGCTAGTTTCGGGACATATAATGAAAAACTGTTTTTT.

The rearrangement links TRBV19 to TRBJ1-1; 8 positions agree with TRBD1. Germline CDR1 reads LNHDA; CDR2 reads SQIVND (reference sequence). Trimming cost V 3 bases and J 5 bases; bases outside gene matches: 11. The CDR3 totals 16 residues. The CDR3: CASSIDRGTIGTEAFF. The CDR3 DNA reads as TGTGCCAGTAGTATTGACAGGGGAACAATAGGTACTGAAGCTTTCTTT.

The chain has TRBV7-3 and TRBJ1-5; 7 bases match TRBD1. This CDR3 contains 19 residues. V was pared by 2 bases and J by 0 bases, with 13 bases of the junction left unmatched. The germline V gene has CDR1 SGHTA and CDR2 FQGTGA. CDR3 nucleotide sequence: TGTGCCAGCAGCTTATCCCGGATTGACAGGGATTATAGCAATCAGCCCCAGCATTTT. Its translation is CASSLSRIDRDYSNQPQHF.

This clone appeared a few times. The rearrangement links TRBV11-2 to TRBJ2-7; 8 bases are shared with TRBD1. With 5 bases clipped from V and 4 bases from J, the junction kept 10 bases outside the gene matches. CDR3 length equals 15 residues. Germline CDR1 SGHAT, CDR2 FQNNGV. The CDR3 sequence is CASSKERGQGYEQYF. Written as DNA, the CDR3 is TGTGCCAGCAGCAAAGAGAGAGGACAGGGATACGAGCAGTACTTC.

This chain connects TRBV27 to TRBJ1-4, with 10 bases identical to TRBD1. There are 15 residues in the CDR3. V was clipped by 6 bases and J by 4 bases; unmatched bases: 5. CDR1 and CDR2 (germline): MNHEY, SMNVEV (reference sequence). The CDR3 region has the DNA TGTGCCAGCAGATTCGGGACAGGGGATAATGAAAAACTGTTTTTT. Protein sequence: CASRFGTGDNEKLFF. The entire variable domain, with the rest obtained from reference TRBV27 and TRBJ1-4, is as follows: EAQVTQNPRYLITVTGKKLTVTCSQNMNHEYMSWYRQDPGLGLRQIYYSMNVEVTDKGDVPEGYKVSRKEKRNFPLILESPSPNQTSLYFCASRFGTGDNEKLFFGSGTQLSVL.

CDR3 coding DNA: TGCAGCGCACCGGGGGTAAACACTGAAGCTTTCTTT. This encodes CSAPGVNTEAFF. The rearrangement joins TRBV29-1 to TRBJ1-1; a possible D gene is TRBD1 (5 bases). The V and J ends lost 7 bases and 2 bases respectively, with 11 bases between them. The germline V gene encodes CDR1 SQVTM and CDR2 ANQGSEA. The CDR3 totals 12 residues.

About this clone itself: Other DNA sequences of this sample code for an identical CDR3. CDR3 loop: CASSQDSRGGNQPQHF. The CDR3 DNA follows: TGTGCCAGCAGCCAAGATTCCAGGGGGGGCAATCAGCCCCAGCATTTT. The chain couples TRBV3-1 (or the pseudogene TRBV3-2) to TRBJ1-5; 7 nucleotides match TRBD1. After removal of 0 bases from V and 2 bases from J, the junction contained 4 bases not matched to a gene. The CDR3 spans 16 residues. Germline V CDR1 and CDR2: LGHDT, YNNKEL (reference sequence).

This clone was seen a single time. V usage is TRBV30 and J usage is TRBJ1-4; 7 nucleotides line up with TRBD1. The CDR3 loop spans 15 amino acids. V was pared by 2 bases and J by 8 bases, with 11 bases of the junction left unmatched. From germline, CDR1 is GTSNPN and CDR2 SVGIG (reference sequence). The CDR3 DNA follows: TGTGCCTGGAGTCCCCTAAGGGGGCGAGGGGAAAAACTGTTTTTT. This gives the protein CAWSPLRGRGEKLFF.

The V and J genes are TRBV9 and TRBJ2-2; 9 bases are a match to TRBD2. Germline trimming cut 7 bases from V and 6 bases from J; bases unmatched to any gene: 10. Germline CDR1 is SGDLS and CDR2 is YYNGEE. The CDR3 is 15 amino acids. The CDR3 DNA is TGTGCCAGCGCCGCGGGGGGGAGGGCCCCCGGGGAGCTGTTTTTT. Translation: CASAAGGRAPGELFF. The full variable domain, with the rest looked up from reference TRBV9 and TRBJ2-2, is DSGVTQTPKHLITATGQRVTLRCSPRSGDLSVYWYQQSLDQGLQFLIQYYNGEERAKGNILERFSAQQFPDLHSELNLSSLELGDSALYFCASAAGGRAPGELFFGEGSRLTVL.

The gene calls are TRBV5-4 and TRBJ1-2, with 8 bases identical to TRBD1. Germline V CDR1 and CDR2: SGHNT, YYREEE (reference sequence). This CDR3 has 15 residues. V lost 2 bases, J lost 4 bases, and 7 bases stayed unmatched. In nucleotides, the CDR3 is TGTGCCAGCAGCTTCGGACAGGGTGGGGGCTATGGCTACACCTTC. It encodes CASSFGQGGGYGYTF. The whole variable domain, filled in from reference TRBV5-4 and TRBJ1-2, reads ETGVTQSPTHLIKTRGQQVTLRCSSQSGHNTVSWYQQALGQGPQFIFQYYREEENGRGNFPPRFSGLQFPNYSSELNVNALELDDSALYLCASSFGQGGGYGYTFGSGTRLTVV.

V usage is TRBV3-1 (or the pseudogene TRBV3-2) and J usage is TRBJ2-5, with TRBD2 as a possible D gene (6 bases). Germline V gene lookup returns CDR1 LGHDT and CDR2 YNNKEL (reference sequence). This CDR3 has 14 residues. Trimming cost V 1 base and J 4 bases, with 10 bases left between them. CDR3 in amino acids: CASSQARGSETQYF. CDR3 nucleotides: TGTGCCAGCAGCCAAGCACGGGGGTCAGAGACCCAGTACTTC.

This clone was observed a few times. The gene calls are TRBV7-2 and TRBJ1-1, with D possibly matching TRBD1 (6 bases). Trimming shortened V by 3 bases and J by 4 bases, and 12 bases separated the two germline ends. There are 14 residues in the CDR3. The germline V gene encodes CDR1 SGHTA and CDR2 FQGNSA. The DNA of the CDR3 is TGTGCCAGCAGCTTCCACAGGGCCGGCACTGAAGCTTTCTTT. Encoded protein: CASSFHRAGTEAFF.

The rearrangement uses TRBV7-9 and TRBJ1-5; the D gene is possibly TRBD1 (5 bases). V lost 1 base, J lost 8 bases, and 12 bases lay in between. The CDR3 runs to 14 residues. CDR1 is SEHNR and CDR2 is FQNEAQ in the germline V gene (reference sequence). The CDR3 is CASSLGTRGEPQHF. The DNA for the CDR3 is TGTGCCAGCAGCTTAGGGACACGGGGGGAGCCCCAGCATTTT. Drawing the rest from reference TRBV7-9 and TRBJ1-5, the complete variable domain is DTGVSQNPRHKITKRGQNVTFRCDPISEHNRLYWYRQTLGQGPEFLTYFQNEAQLEKSRLLSDRFSAERPKGSFSTLEIQRTEQGDSAMYLCASSLGTRGEPQHFGDGTRLSIL.

Here the CDR3 DNA reads TGCGCCAGCAGCCAAAGCGGGAGACCCTACGAGCAGTACTTC. This translates into CASSQSGRPYEQYF. The J gene is TRBJ2-7, the V gene TRBV4-1; 8 bases align to TRBD2. Germline V gene data show CDR1 as MGHRA and CDR2 as YSYEKL. The trim removed 2 bases at V and 2 bases at J, leaving 2 bases unmatched. CDR3 length: 14 residues.